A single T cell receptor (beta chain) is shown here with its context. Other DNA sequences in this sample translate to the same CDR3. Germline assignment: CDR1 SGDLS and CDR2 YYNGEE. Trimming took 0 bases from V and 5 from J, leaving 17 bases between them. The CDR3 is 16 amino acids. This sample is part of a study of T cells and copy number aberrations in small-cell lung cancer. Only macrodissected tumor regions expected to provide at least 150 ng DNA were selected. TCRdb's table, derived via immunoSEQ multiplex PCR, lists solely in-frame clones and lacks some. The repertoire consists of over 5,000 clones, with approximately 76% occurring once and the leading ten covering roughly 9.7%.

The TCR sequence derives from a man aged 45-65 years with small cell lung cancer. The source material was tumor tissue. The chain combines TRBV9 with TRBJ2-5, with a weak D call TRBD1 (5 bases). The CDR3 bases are TGTGCCAGCAGCGTAGGATTATTGGGGCAGTGGGAGACCCAGTACTTC. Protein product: CASSVGLLGQWETQYF.